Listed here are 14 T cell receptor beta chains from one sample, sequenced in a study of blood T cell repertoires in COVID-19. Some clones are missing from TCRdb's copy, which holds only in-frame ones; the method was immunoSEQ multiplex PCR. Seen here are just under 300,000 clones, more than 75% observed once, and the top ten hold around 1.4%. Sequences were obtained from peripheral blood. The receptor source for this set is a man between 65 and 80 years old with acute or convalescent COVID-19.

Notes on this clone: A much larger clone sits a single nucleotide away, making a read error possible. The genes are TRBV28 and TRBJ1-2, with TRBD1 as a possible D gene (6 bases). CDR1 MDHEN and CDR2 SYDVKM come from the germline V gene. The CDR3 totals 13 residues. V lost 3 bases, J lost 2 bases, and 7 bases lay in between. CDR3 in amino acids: CASSFDRNYGYTF. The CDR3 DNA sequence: TGTGCCAGCAGTTTCGACAGGAACTATGGCTACACCTTC.

Here the CDR3 DNA reads TGTGCCAGCAGCACGGACAGGCCCTACGAGCAGTACTTC. Protein sequence: CASSTDRPYEQYF. The V gene is TRBV7-2, the J gene TRBJ2-7; 7 nucleotides match TRBD1. Germline V gene lookup returns CDR1 SGHTA and CDR2 FQGNSA. CDR3 length: 13 amino acids. Trimming took 5 bases from V and 2 from J; bases not matched to a gene: 3.

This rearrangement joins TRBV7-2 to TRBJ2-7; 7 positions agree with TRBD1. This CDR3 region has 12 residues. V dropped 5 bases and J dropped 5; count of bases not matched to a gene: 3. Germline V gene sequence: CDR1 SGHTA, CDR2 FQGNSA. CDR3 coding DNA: TGTGCCAGCAGCCGACAGGGTCACGAGCAGTACTTC. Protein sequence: CASSRQGHEQYF. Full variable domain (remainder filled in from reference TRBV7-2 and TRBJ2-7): GAGVSQSPSNKVTEKGKDVELRCDPISGHTALYWYRQSLGQGLEFLIYFQGNSAPDKSGLPSDRFSAERTGGSVSTLTIQRTQQEDSAVYLCASSRQGHEQYFGPGTRLTVT.

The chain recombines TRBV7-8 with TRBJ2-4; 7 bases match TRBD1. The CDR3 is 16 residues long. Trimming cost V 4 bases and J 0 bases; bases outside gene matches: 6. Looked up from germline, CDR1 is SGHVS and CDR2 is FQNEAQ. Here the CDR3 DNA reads TGTGCCAGCAGCTCGGGGACAGCCCTAGCCAAAAACATTCAGTACTTC. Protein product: CASSSGTALAKNIQYF.

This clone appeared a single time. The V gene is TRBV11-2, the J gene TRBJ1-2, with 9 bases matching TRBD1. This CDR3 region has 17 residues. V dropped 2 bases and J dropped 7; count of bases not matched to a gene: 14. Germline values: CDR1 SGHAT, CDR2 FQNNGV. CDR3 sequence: CASSLSGPSTGGVGYTF. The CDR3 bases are TGTGCCAGCAGCTTAAGCGGTCCCTCTACAGGGGGCGTTGGCTACACCTTC.

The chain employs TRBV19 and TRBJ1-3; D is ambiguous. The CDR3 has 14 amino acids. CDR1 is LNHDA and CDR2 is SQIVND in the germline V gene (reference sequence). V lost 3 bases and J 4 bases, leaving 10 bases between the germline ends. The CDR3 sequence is CASSIRGPGNTIYF. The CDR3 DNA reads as TGTGCCAGTAGTATCCGGGGTCCCGGAAACACCATATATTTT.

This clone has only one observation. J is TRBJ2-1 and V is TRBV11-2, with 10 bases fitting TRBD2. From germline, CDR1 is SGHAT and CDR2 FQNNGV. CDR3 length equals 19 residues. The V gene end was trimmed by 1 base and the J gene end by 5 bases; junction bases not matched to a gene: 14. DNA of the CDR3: TGTGCCAGCAGCTTAGCGTCCAGCGGGAGGGTTTTCTACGACAATGAGCAGTTCTTC. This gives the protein CASSLASSGRVFYDNEQFF.

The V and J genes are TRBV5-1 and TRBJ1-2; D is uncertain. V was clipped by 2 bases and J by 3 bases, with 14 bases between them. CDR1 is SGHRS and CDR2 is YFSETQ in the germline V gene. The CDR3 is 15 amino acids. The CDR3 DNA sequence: TGCGCCAGCAGCTTTATTGCTCCGGGAGACTATGGCTACACCTTC. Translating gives CASSFIAPGDYGYTF.

The CDR3 sequence is CASSLTGLRDYEQYF. CDR3 sequence (DNA): TGTGCCAGCAGCTTAACAGGGTTGAGAGACTACGAGCAGTACTTC. The J gene is TRBJ2-7, the V gene TRBV7-2; D might be TRBD1 (6 bases). In germline, CDR1 is SGHTA, CDR2 FQGNSA. This CDR3 comprises 15 residues. Trimming pared 2 bases from V and 3 bases from J, leaving 14 bases between.

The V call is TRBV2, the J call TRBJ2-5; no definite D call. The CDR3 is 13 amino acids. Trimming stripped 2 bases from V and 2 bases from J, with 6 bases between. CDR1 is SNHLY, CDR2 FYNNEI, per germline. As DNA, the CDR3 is TGTGCCAGCAGTGAATCCGTACAAGAGACCCAGTACTTC. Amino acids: CASSESVQETQYF.

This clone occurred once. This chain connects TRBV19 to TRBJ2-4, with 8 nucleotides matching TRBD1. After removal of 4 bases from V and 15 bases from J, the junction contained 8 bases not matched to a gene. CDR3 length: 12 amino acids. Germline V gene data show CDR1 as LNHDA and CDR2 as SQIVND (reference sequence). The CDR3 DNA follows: TGTGCCAGTAGTACGCGACAGGGGTGGGCGTACTTC. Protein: CASSTRQGWAYF. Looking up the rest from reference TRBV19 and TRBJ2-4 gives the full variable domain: DGGITQSPKYLFRKEGQNVTLSCEQNLNHDAMYWYRQDPGQGLRLIYYSQIVNDFQKGDIAEGYSVSREKKESFPLTVTSAQKNPTAFYLCASSTRQGWAYFGAGTRLSVL.

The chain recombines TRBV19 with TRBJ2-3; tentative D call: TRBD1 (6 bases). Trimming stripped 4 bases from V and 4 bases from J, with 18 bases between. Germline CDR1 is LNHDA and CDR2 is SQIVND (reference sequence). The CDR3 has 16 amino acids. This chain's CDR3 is CASSRTVRGVSDTQYF. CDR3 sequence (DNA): TGTGCCAGTAGTAGGACAGTCAGGGGAGTGTCAGATACGCAGTATTTT.

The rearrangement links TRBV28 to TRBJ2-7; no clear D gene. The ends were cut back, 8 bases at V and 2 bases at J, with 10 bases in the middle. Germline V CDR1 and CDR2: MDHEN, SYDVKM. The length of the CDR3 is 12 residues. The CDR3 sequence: CASRSSAYEQYF. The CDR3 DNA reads TGTGCCAGCCGTTCTTCAGCCTACGAGCAGTACTTC.

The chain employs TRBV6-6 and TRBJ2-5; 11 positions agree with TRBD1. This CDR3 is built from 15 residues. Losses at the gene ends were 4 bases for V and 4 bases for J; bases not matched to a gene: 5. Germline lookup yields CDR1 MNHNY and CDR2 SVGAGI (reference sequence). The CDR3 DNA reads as TGTGCCAGCAGTTGGGACAGGGGGGCTCGAGAGACCCAGTACTTC. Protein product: CASSWDRGARETQYF.